Below, 21 T cell receptor beta chains from the same sample are listed, as sequenced in a study of blood T cell repertoires in COVID-19. Sequencing was performed with immunoSEQ multiplex PCR; in TCRdb, only in-frame clones are kept and a portion is missing. This repertoire shows around 150,000 clones, approximately 83% found once; its top ten account for 4%. Sequencing was carried out using peripheral blood. These receptors came from a woman aged 55-69 years with acute or convalescent COVID-19.

The J gene is TRBJ1-3, the V gene TRBV6-1, with no clear D. CDR1 and CDR2 (germline): MNHNS, SASEGT. The CDR3 is 15 residues long. Trimming pared 3 bases from V and 0 bases from J, leaving 9 bases between. The CDR3 nucleotides are TGTGCCAGCAGTGATGGGCCCGTCTCTGGAAACACCATATATTTT. It is translated as CASSDGPVSGNTIYF.

This chain links TRBV19 with TRBJ1-6; maybe TRBD1 (5 bases). Trimming removed 7 bases from V and 13 bases from J, with 20 bases in between. Germline lookup yields CDR1 LNHDA and CDR2 SQIVND (reference sequence). The CDR3 is made up of 14 amino acids. CDR3 sequence (DNA): TGTGCCAGTACGCCCCAAGGGGCCCCGTGGCCCCTCCACTTT. Residues: CASTPQGAPWPLHF.

The chain is built from TRBV28 and TRBJ2-7, with 9 bases lining up with TRBD1. CDR1 is MDHEN, CDR2 SYDVKM, per germline. This CDR3 has 15 amino acids. V was pared by 5 bases and J by 1 base, with 6 bases of the junction left unmatched. CDR3 loop: CASSQDRGASYEQYF. CDR3 bases: TGTGCCAGCAGTCAGGACAGGGGAGCATCCTACGAGCAGTACTTC.

This chain joins TRBV19 and TRBJ2-2; 7 bases match TRBD2. Germline V gene data show CDR1 as LNHDA and CDR2 as SQIVND (reference sequence). V lost 5 bases, J lost 1 base, and 4 bases stayed unmatched. This CDR3 comprises 15 residues. The CDR3 sequence is CASSASGKNTGELFF. Here the CDR3 DNA reads TGTGCCAGTAGTGCAAGCGGGAAGAACACCGGGGAGCTGTTTTTT.

This clone was picked up a small number of times. The chain has TRBV6-6 and TRBJ1-1; TRBD1 might be the D (5 bases). V was shortened by 3 bases and J by 1 base, with 6 bases between the two germline ends. The germline V gene has CDR1 MNHNY and CDR2 SVGAGI (reference sequence). This CDR3 has 13 amino acids. The CDR3 region is CASSYQGNTEAFF. CDR3 nucleotides: TGTGCCAGCAGTTATCAGGGGAACACTGAAGCTTTCTTT.

This clone was found once. The chain carries TRBV7-2 and TRBJ2-7; D remains unclear. The CDR3 has 14 amino acids. In germline, CDR1 is SGHTA, CDR2 FQGNSA. V shed 4 bases and J shed 0 bases, with 10 bases lying between them. CDR3 nucleotides: TGTGCCAGCAGCTCTCGACAAGGCTCCTACGAGCAGTACTTC. This sequence encodes CASSSRQGSYEQYF.

The rearrangement joins TRBV5-4 to TRBJ2-2, with 13 bases matching TRBD2. The germline V gene has CDR1 SGHNT and CDR2 YYREEE (reference sequence). The CDR3 spans 19 residues. V lost 4 bases, J lost 3 bases, and 12 bases stayed unmatched. CDR3 protein: CASSAPGLAGLKDTGELFF. The CDR3 bases are TGTGCCAGCAGCGCCCCGGGACTAGCGGGATTAAAGGACACCGGGGAGCTGTTTTTT.

There are a few counts of this clone. The chain uses TRBV10-3 and TRBJ2-6; a weak D match, TRBD1 (5 bases). Germline V lookup: CDR1 ENHRY, CDR2 SYGVKD. This CDR3 is built from 16 residues. The V and J ends lost 5 bases and 2 bases respectively, with 13 bases between them. CDR3 region: CAISRGNGAGANVLTF. The CDR3 region has the DNA TGTGCCATCAGTAGGGGCAACGGCGCTGGGGCCAACGTCCTGACTTTC.

This clone was counted a few times. The chain joins TRBV21-1 to TRBJ1-2; the table's TRBD1 call for D was not verified on the DNA. TRBV21-1 is a listed pseudogene. The CDR3 has 18 residues. CDR3 in DNA: TGTGCCAGCAGCAAAATTGGCAGGGGGCCACTCCAGGGCTATGGCTACACCTTC. Translation: CASSKIGRGPLQGYGYTF.

This chain joins TRBV3-1 (or the pseudogene TRBV3-2) and TRBJ2-7; the D gene is possibly TRBD2 (6 bases). V shed 3 bases and J shed 12 bases, with 21 bases lying between them. CDR3 size: 14 residues. Germline CDR1 reads LGHDT; CDR2 reads YNNKEL (reference sequence). CDR3 in amino acids: CASSHGSRLSEAYF. The CDR3 region has the DNA TGTGCCAGCAGCCACGGGAGCAGGTTGTCTGAGGCGTACTTC.

The chain has TRBV2 and TRBJ2-5; 8 nucleotides line up with TRBD2. The junction had 5 bases not matched to a gene; V was cut back by 0 bases and J by 5 bases. This CDR3 spans 15 amino acids. Per germline, CDR1 SNHLY and CDR2 FYNNEI. CDR3 sequence reads: CASSEALPGGETQYF. The CDR3 nucleotides are TGTGCCAGCAGTGAAGCGCTTCCGGGAGGGGAGACCCAGTACTTC.

The chain uses TRBV19 and TRBJ1-6; D unclear. CDR3 length equals 14 residues. Germline CDR1 and CDR2: LNHDA and SQIVND (reference sequence). With 7 bases removed from V and 4 bases from J, the gap between germline ends came to 11 bases. CDR3 protein: CASMATGYNSPLHF. In nucleotides, the CDR3 is TGTGCCAGTATGGCGACGGGATATAATTCACCCCTCCACTTT.

In nucleotides, the CDR3 is TGTGCCAGCAGCTTAAACGGACTGGTAAGCTACAATGAGCAGTTCTTC. Its protein is CASSLNGLVSYNEQFF. The chain uses TRBV7-4 and TRBJ2-1; a possible D gene is TRBD2 (5 bases). Trimming stripped 2 bases from V and 3 bases from J, with 14 bases between. The CDR3 is 16 residues long. Germline CDR1 reads SGHVT; CDR2 reads SQSDAQ.

The CDR3 sequence is CASSSLQTVGRNTIYF. The CDR3, as DNA: TGTGCCAGCAGCTCACTCCAGACTGTAGGGAGGAACACCATATATTTT. This chain links TRBV28 with TRBJ1-3; D gene uncertain. Germline V CDR1 and CDR2: MDHEN, SYDVKM. The V gene lost 6 bases and the J gene lost 7 bases, with 22 bases spanning the gap. This CDR3 contains 16 residues. Full variable domain (remainder filled in from reference TRBV28 and TRBJ1-3): DVKVTQSSRYLVKRTGEKVFLECVQDMDHENMFWYRQDPGLGLRLIYFSYDVKMKEKGDIPEGYSVSREKKERFSLILESASTNQTSMYLCASSSLQTVGRNTIYFGEGSWLTVV.

For the CDR3, the DNA is TGTGCCAGCAGCCAGACCAGGGGCACTGAAGCTTTCTTT. Protein sequence: CASSQTRGTEAFF. V gene TRBV14 combines with J gene TRBJ1-1; a possible D gene is TRBD1 (6 bases). The CDR3 is 13 residues long. CDR1 and CDR2 (germline): SGHDN, FVKESK. The V end was cut by 3 bases, the J end by 4 bases, with 9 bases between.

The V call is TRBV10-1, the J call TRBJ2-2, with 13 nucleotides matching TRBD2. From germline, CDR1 is WNHNN and CDR2 SYGVQD (reference sequence). The trim removed 5 bases at V and 1 base at J, leaving 7 bases unmatched. The CDR3 totals 18 residues. CDR3: CASSKTSGRTRNTGELFF. The CDR3 DNA reads TGCGCCAGCAGTAAGACTAGCGGGAGGACCAGGAACACCGGGGAGCTGTTTTTT.

The gene calls are TRBV28 and TRBJ1-1; 7 nucleotides agree with TRBD1. With 1 base clipped from V and 1 base from J, the junction kept 12 bases outside the gene matches. Germline V gives CDR1 MDHEN, CDR2 SYDVKM. CDR3 length: 18 amino acids. CDR3 nucleotide sequence: TGTGCCAGCAGTTTATATTATGGGAAGGGGGCCACGAACACTGAAGCTTTCTTT. Amino acids: CASSLYYGKGATNTEAFF.

The chain carries TRBV27 and TRBJ2-5, with 13 bases lining up with TRBD2. Trimming at V came to 7 bases and at J to 5 bases, leaving 13 bases not matched to a gene. CDR3 length equals 17 residues. From germline, CDR1 is MNHEY and CDR2 SMNVEV (reference sequence). Here the CDR3 DNA reads TGTGCCAGCACCTCACTGACTAGCGGGAGGTTGTGGGAGACCCAGTACTTC. Residues: CASTSLTSGRLWETQYF.

V is TRBV12-3 or TRBV12-4 and J is TRBJ2-7; TRBD1 agrees at 8 bases. V shed 3 bases and J 5 bases; nucleotides not matched to a gene: 3. CDR3 length: 13 amino acids. This chain's CDR3 is CASSLRGQDEQYF. CDR3 bases: TGTGCCAGCAGTTTGCGGGGACAGGACGAGCAGTACTTC.

The gene calls are TRBV19 and TRBJ1-4, with a weak D call TRBD1 (6 bases). From germline, CDR1 is LNHDA and CDR2 SQIVND (reference sequence). With 4 bases removed from V and 0 bases from J, the gap between germline ends came to 15 bases. There are 17 residues in the CDR3. CDR3 protein: CASSNAGAVATNEKLFF. CDR3 DNA: TGTGCCAGTAGTAACGCGGGGGCTGTTGCAACTAATGAAAAACTGTTTTTT.

This sequence joins TRBV11-2 and TRBJ2-3; D uncertain. Trimming removed 7 bases at V and 0 bases at J, with 17 bases between. The length of the CDR3 is 16 residues. Germline CDR1 reads SGHAT; CDR2 reads FQNNGV. CDR3 sequence: CASKSHPQESTDTQYF. DNA of the CDR3: TGTGCCAGCAAGTCACACCCCCAAGAAAGCACAGATACGCAGTATTTT.